This TCR beta chain was identified during a study of control samples from healthy donors and cancer patients. In germline, CDR1 is MNHNY, CDR2 SVGAGI (reference sequence). Trimming stripped 2 bases from V and 5 bases from J, with 18 bases between. The CDR3 extends over 16 amino acids. Method: immunoSEQ multiplex PCR; TCRdb's copy keeps in-frame clones and lacks some. The table has more than 95,000 clones, over 90% seen once. The J gene is TRBJ1-1, the V gene TRBV6-6, with unresolved D. The TCR was taken from a man aged 25-45 years in good health. Sequenced sample: blood. This CDR3 reads CASSYTSDGGYTEAFF. The CDR3 DNA follows: TGTGCCAGCAGTTACACGTCTGATGGAGGGTATACTGAAGCTTTCTTT.